Each of the 27 T cell receptor beta chains below was sequenced from the same sample in a study of memory CD4+ T cells and cytomegalovirus serostatus. This table comes from immunoSEQ multiplex PCR, and its TCRdb copy is limited to in-frame clones, with some not included. The data show roughly 50,000 clones, roughly 79% seen once. Single viable CD3+CD4+CD8-CD45RO+ cells were sorted as the memory CD4+ T cells. Sequencing input: memory CD4+ T cells from blood. These receptors originate from an adult in good health and CMV-seronegative.

The chain carries TRBV9 and TRBJ1-1, with D tentatively TRBD1 (6 bases). Germline V lookup: CDR1 SGDLS, CDR2 YYNGEE. The CDR3 loop spans 15 amino acids. Trimming shortened V by 0 bases and J by 1 base, and 10 bases separated the two germline ends. Here the CDR3 DNA reads TGTGCCAGCAGCGTAGATTGGGGGGCGAACACTGAAGCTTTCTTT. It specifies CASSVDWGANTEAFF.

The chain recombines TRBV6-6 with TRBJ1-3; D gene uncertain. Trimming shortened V by 6 bases and J by 2 bases, and 8 bases separated the two germline ends. This CDR3 is 13 amino acids long. In germline, CDR1 is MNHNY, CDR2 SVGAGI (reference sequence). The CDR3 protein is CASSLQPGNTIYF. Written as DNA, the CDR3 is TGTGCCAGCAGCCTCCAGCCTGGAAACACCATATATTTT.

The J gene is TRBJ1-2, the V gene TRBV7-9, with 8 bases that match TRBD1. With V trimmed by 1 base and J by 7 bases, 5 bases remained unmatched. Germline values: CDR1 SEHNR, CDR2 FQNEAQ (reference sequence). CDR3 length: 14 amino acids. The CDR3 DNA reads as TGTGCCAGCAGCTTAGACGGGACAGGTTTTGGCTACACCTTC. Translating gives CASSLDGTGFGYTF. Full variable domain (rest looked up from reference TRBV7-9 and TRBJ1-2): DTGVSQNPRHKITKRGQNVTFRCDPISEHNRLYWYRQTLGQGPEFLTYFQNEAQLEKSRLLSDRFSAERPKGSFSTLEIQRTEQGDSAMYLCASSLDGTGFGYTFGSGTRLTVV.

V usage is TRBV9 and J usage is TRBJ2-1; maybe TRBD1 (5 bases). V lost 0 bases and J lost 4, with 14 bases in between. CDR3 length: 16 residues. Germline assignment: CDR1 SGDLS and CDR2 YYNGEE. The chain's CDR3 is CASSVEGVRTYNEQFF. The CDR3 DNA is TGTGCCAGCAGCGTAGAAGGGGTCCGAACGTACAATGAGCAGTTCTTC.

The V call is TRBV7-2, the J call TRBJ2-7, with D unclear. The germline gives CDR1 SGHTA, CDR2 FQGNSA. V was pared by 2 bases and J by 2 bases, with 4 bases between. CDR3 length: 12 residues. CDR3 region: CASSLRPYEQYF. As DNA, the CDR3 is TGTGCCAGCAGCTTAAGACCCTACGAGCAGTACTTC.

This clone was observed a handful of times. The chain uses TRBV9 and TRBJ1-1; a possible D gene is TRBD1 (5 bases). The CDR3 totals 14 residues. The V end was cut by 0 bases, the J end by 5 bases, with 11 bases between. The germline V gene encodes CDR1 SGDLS and CDR2 YYNGEE. The CDR3 DNA follows: TGTGCCAGCAGCGTAGTTGAGGGGAGGACTGAAGCTTTCTTT. Translated, it gives CASSVVEGRTEAFF.

This clone was counted a single time. This rearrangement joins TRBV2 to TRBJ2-7, with 13 nucleotides matching TRBD2. Germline CDR1 SNHLY, CDR2 FYNNEI. The CDR3 runs 14 residues. The V gene end was trimmed by 6 bases and the J gene end by 6 bases; junction bases not matched to a gene: 5. The CDR3 DNA sequence: TGTGCCAGCAGACATGGGACTAGCGGGATCGAGCAGTACTTC. Translating gives CASRHGTSGIEQYF.

The chain is built from TRBV5-1 and TRBJ2-2; 14 nucleotides agree with TRBD2. V was clipped by 6 bases and J by 3 bases; unmatched bases: 4. The germline CDR1 and CDR2 sequences are SGHRS and YFSETQ. The CDR3 totals 16 residues. For the CDR3, the DNA is TGCGCCAGCACCCGACTAGCGGGAGGGCACACCGGGGAGCTGTTTTTT. Its protein product is CASTRLAGGHTGELFF.

This clone showed up just a few times. The chain has TRBV7-8 and TRBJ1-3; a weak D match, TRBD1 (6 bases). This CDR3 contains 12 residues. Germline values: CDR1 SGHVS, CDR2 FQNEAQ. Trimming removed 3 bases from V and 7 bases from J, with 7 bases in between. The CDR3 bases are TGTGCCAGCAGCTTCGGACAGAACACCATATATTTT. It translates to CASSFGQNTIYF.

The rearrangement links TRBV7-9 to TRBJ1-1; no definite D call. Germline V CDR1 and CDR2: SEHNR, FQNEAQ (reference sequence). V was trimmed by 1 base and J by 0 bases, leaving 6 bases between them. The CDR3 runs 14 residues. The CDR3 is CASSLETMNTEAFF. CDR3 DNA: TGTGCCAGCAGCTTAGAGACGATGAACACTGAAGCTTTCTTT.

This clone was counted a few times. The chain recombines TRBV4-1 with TRBJ2-7; D is perhaps TRBD1 (6 bases). This CDR3 comprises 19 residues. Per the germline V gene, CDR1 is MGHRA and CDR2 is YSYEKL. Trimming removed 0 bases from V and 3 bases from J, with 24 bases in between. Here the CDR3 DNA reads TGCGCCAGCAGCCAAGAGGCGGCTCAGACGTGGACAGCCCTCTACGAGCAGTACTTC. This encodes CASSQEAAQTWTALYEQYF.

V usage is TRBV2 and J usage is TRBJ2-7; D may be TRBD1 (6 bases). Germline CDR1 and CDR2: SNHLY and FYNNEI. The length of the CDR3 is 13 residues. V lost 4 bases, J lost 10 bases, and 17 bases lay in between. The CDR3 loop is CASSANKDRRQYF. DNA for the CDR3: TGTGCCAGCAGTGCTAATAAGGACAGACGACAGTACTTC.

The chain combines TRBV7-2 with TRBJ2-7; D remains ambiguous. The V end lost 5 bases, the J end lost 7 bases, and 9 bases lay between the germline ends. This CDR3 contains 11 residues. Germline CDR1 and CDR2: SGHTA and FQGNSA. CDR3 sequence (DNA): TGTGCCAGCAGCCAGACGTCTGAGCAGTACTTC. Translated: CASSQTSEQYF.

The genes are TRBV29-1 and TRBJ2-5; weak D call: TRBD1 (6 bases). The CDR3 has 17 amino acids. Trimming removed 6 bases at V and 5 bases at J, with 28 bases between. Germline lookup yields CDR1 SQVTM and CDR2 ANQGSEA. CDR3 nucleotide sequence: TGCAGCGTCAGGCTTCTCGGACAGCGTGGATTCGGGGAGACCCAGTACTTC. Its translation: CSVRLLGQRGFGETQYF.

CDR3 loop: CASSSPNMDGYTF. For the CDR3, the DNA is TGTGCCAGCAGTTCCCCAAACATGGACGGCTACACCTTC. This sequence joins TRBV6-6 and TRBJ1-2; D is unclear. The CDR3 consists of 13 residues. Trimming cost V 4 bases and J 8 bases, with 14 bases left between them. Germline values: CDR1 MNHNY, CDR2 SVGAGI (reference sequence).

The chain recombines TRBV28 with TRBJ1-2; the D gene is possibly TRBD1 (5 bases). This CDR3 is 12 amino acids long. Trimming took off 4 bases at V and 8 bases at J, with 11 bases between the two ends. Germline V gene lookup returns CDR1 MDHEN and CDR2 SYDVKM. The CDR3 DNA reads TGTGCCAGCAGTTCGGCTGGGGCCGGCTACACCTTC. As protein: CASSSAGAGYTF.

J is TRBJ1-1 and V is TRBV7-9; unclear D gene. Germline V lookup: CDR1 SEHNR, CDR2 FQNEAQ (reference sequence). The CDR3 totals 14 residues. V lost 1 base, J lost 5 bases, and 11 bases lay in between. The CDR3 reads CASSLGMGWTEAFF. Written as DNA, the CDR3 is TGTGCCAGCAGCTTAGGGATGGGGTGGACTGAAGCTTTCTTT.

CDR3 sequence: CASRKDRLNTEAFF. The DNA of the CDR3 is TGTGCCAGTAGAAAGGACAGGTTGAACACTGAAGCTTTCTTT. The chain links TRBV19 to TRBJ1-1; TRBD1 agrees at 7 bases. The CDR3 extends over 14 amino acids. After removal of 6 bases from V and 0 bases from J, the junction contained 4 bases not matched to a gene. Germline CDR1 and CDR2: LNHDA and SQIVND (reference sequence).

Comments on this clone: This specimen includes other DNA sequences encoding the same CDR3. The chain has TRBV5-4 and TRBJ2-3, with D possibly TRBD2 on 6 matching bases. The V end was cut by 2 bases, the J end by 5 bases, with 6 bases between. CDR3 length: 12 amino acids. Germline CDR1 is SGHNT and CDR2 is YYREEE (reference sequence). The CDR3 region is CASSLAGDTQYF. CDR3 sequence (DNA): TGTGCCAGCAGCTTAGCGGGAGATACGCAGTATTTT.

V is TRBV28 and J is TRBJ1-1; tentatively, D is TRBD1 (5 bases). The germline CDR1 and CDR2 sequences are MDHEN and SYDVKM. The CDR3 totals 16 residues. V lost 6 bases and J lost 1, with 18 bases in between. The CDR3 here is CASRPSGAGGNTEAFF. CDR3 bases: TGTGCCAGCAGACCCTCTGGGGCGGGTGGGAACACTGAAGCTTTCTTT. The variable domain in full, with the rest retrieved from reference TRBV28 and TRBJ1-1, is DVKVTQSSRYLVKRTGEKVFLECVQDMDHENMFWYRQDPGLGLRLIYFSYDVKMKEKGDIPEGYSVSREKKERFSLILESASTNQTSMYLCASRPSGAGGNTEAFFGQGTRLTVV.

The genes are TRBV5-1 and TRBJ2-7, with 12 bases fitting TRBD2. This CDR3 contains 14 residues. The ends lost 1 base at V and 6 bases at J; junction bases unmatched: 2. The V gene's germline CDR1 is SGHRS and CDR2 YFSETQ. Here the CDR3 reads CASSLPGLAGEQYF. In DNA form, the CDR3 reads TGCGCCAGCAGCTTGCCGGGACTAGCGGGCGAGCAGTACTTC.

This clone was detected a few times. This chain links TRBV5-6 with TRBJ2-7; TRBD1 aligns across 12 bases. The CDR3 totals 15 residues. V lost 4 bases and J lost 4; bases outside the gene matches: 6. Germline V CDR1 and CDR2: SGHDT, YYEEEE. CDR3 sequence (DNA): TGTGCCAGCAGCGGGACAGGGGGCCCTCGGTACGAGCAGTACTTC. Its protein is CASSGTGGPRYEQYF.

The chain employs TRBV4-2 and TRBJ1-2; D remains unclear. The ends were cut back, 0 bases at V and 4 bases at J, with 12 bases in the middle. The CDR3 consists of 15 residues. Per the germline V gene, CDR1 is LGHNA and CDR2 is YNFKEQ. The CDR3 sequence: CASSQDEWTVYGYTF. CDR3 DNA sequence: TGTGCCAGCAGCCAAGATGAGTGGACTGTCTATGGCTACACCTTC.

The chain is built from TRBV11-2 and TRBJ1-3; D uncertain. The CDR3 spans 16 residues. Deletions cut 1 base from V and 2 bases from J, with 12 bases between. The germline V gene encodes CDR1 SGHAT and CDR2 FQNNGV. The CDR3 loop is CASSLGAARAGNTIYF. CDR3 DNA: TGTGCCAGCAGCTTAGGGGCTGCGAGGGCTGGAAACACCATATATTTT.

V is TRBV19 and J is TRBJ1-2, with D uncertain. The CDR3 totals 15 residues. Looked up from germline, CDR1 is LNHDA and CDR2 is SQIVND (reference sequence). V lost 7 bases, J lost 1 base, and 16 bases lay in between. CDR3 residues: CASKPPGNFNYGYTF. CDR3 bases: TGTGCCAGTAAGCCGCCCGGAAATTTTAACTATGGCTACACCTTC.

The chain employs TRBV19 and TRBJ1-5; D gene ambiguous. This CDR3 has 12 residues. The germline V gene encodes CDR1 LNHDA and CDR2 SQIVND (reference sequence). Trimming cost V 5 bases and J 6 bases, with 8 bases left between them. The CDR3, as DNA: TGTGCCAGTAGTTTGATTGGTCAGCCCCAGCATTTT. It encodes CASSLIGQPQHF.

The chain links TRBV21-1 to TRBJ1-3; the table calls TRBD1, which could not be checked here. TRBV21-1 is assigned pseudogene status. CDR3 length: 16 amino acids. CDR3 amino acids: CASSQIGRGPGNTIYF. In DNA form, the CDR3 reads TGTGCCAGCAGCCAAATAGGAAGGGGTCCTGGAAACACCATATATTTT.